What follows are 12 T cell receptor beta chains derived from one specimen sequenced in a study of blood T cells in healthy people across ages (dated by TCRdb to about 2015). The library relied on 5' RACE. The sequencing machine was an Illumina HiSeq 2500. The second PCR ran for about 6 to 11 cycles and used a J-beta primer mix along with a sample-barcoded 5' primer. The public sequencing data were trimmed at Q25 with fastp and processed into clonotypes with MiXCR by TCRdb, which kept only in-frame beta chains. Rows matching on CDR3 protein sequence are summarized as one entry with the most common DNA and genes. The sample table contains roughly 730,000 distinct CDR3 sequences; only one count was recorded for roughly three fifths of them. The biggest ten clones account for more than 25% of the sample. Sequencing was done on a sample of blood. The receptors were sampled from a man aged 40-49 years in good health.

The chain is built from TRBV20-1 and TRBJ1-5, with D possibly matching TRBD1 (6 bases). V dropped 6 bases and J dropped 0 bases, with 21 bases sitting between them. Germline assignment: CDR1 DFQATT and CDR2 SNEGSKA (reference sequence). The CDR3 is made up of 17 amino acids. For the CDR3, the DNA is TGCAGTGCCAGCAACCGGGGGCCAGGGAATAGCAATCAGCCCCAGCATTTT. It encodes CSASNRGPGNSNQPQHF.

The rearrangement uses TRBV12-3 or TRBV12-4 and TRBJ2-3; TRBD2 aligns across 7 bases. The CDR3 is 15 residues long. J was trimmed by 3 bases and V by 5 bases; bases with no gene match: 8. This CDR3 reads CASSIRGGATDTQYF. DNA for the CDR3: TGTGCCAGCAGTATTAGGGGAGGGGCAACAGATACGCAGTATTTT.

This clonotype was detected only once. The chain uses TRBV3-1 and TRBJ2-3; 12 bases are shared with TRBD2. The CDR3 has 17 amino acids. The germline V gene has CDR1 LGHDT and CDR2 YNNKEL (reference sequence). The V and J ends lost 0 bases and 6 bases, in that order; junction bases with no gene match: 7. The CDR3 coding sequence is TGTGCCAGCAGCCAAGACTCCCCTCTAGCGGGAGGGGATACGCAGTATTTT. The encoded protein is CASSQDSPLAGGDTQYF.

This clonotype was seen once. The chain links TRBV6-5 to TRBJ2-1; the D gene is possibly TRBD1 (6 bases). The length of the CDR3 is 14 residues. With 6 bases removed from V and 5 bases from J, the gap between germline ends came to 14 bases. The V gene's germline CDR1 is MNHEY and CDR2 SVGAGI. The CDR3 coding sequence is TGTGCCAGCAGGGGTAGGACAGCTAACAATGAGCAGTTCTTC. This gives the protein CASRGRTANNEQFF.

This clonotype showed up just a few times. The V gene is TRBV7-2, the J gene TRBJ2-6; no definite D call. Germline CDR1 is SGHTA and CDR2 is FQGNSA. V shed 2 bases and J shed 0 bases, with 8 bases lying between them. This CDR3 contains 16 residues. The CDR3 nucleotides read TGTGCCAGCAGCTTACGTGAGCTCTCTGGGGCCAACGTCCTGACTTTC. Its protein is CASSLRELSGANVLTF.

The chain couples TRBV6-2 or TRBV6-3 to TRBJ2-1; D gene unclear. The CDR3 loop spans 11 amino acids. The V end lost 5 bases, the J end lost 9 bases, and 8 bases lay between the germline ends. CDR1 is MNHEY and CDR2 is SVGEGT in the germline V gene. In nucleotides, the CDR3 is TGTGCCAGCAGTACGCAGAGTGAGCAGTTCTTC. This encodes CASSTQSEQFF.

The gene calls are TRBV5-1 and TRBJ1-1; 8 bases agree with TRBD1. Germline V gene sequence: CDR1 SGHRS, CDR2 YFSETQ. CDR3 length equals 17 residues. The ends lost 4 bases at V and 1 base at J; junction bases unmatched: 12. CDR3 coding DNA: TGCGCCAGCAGCAAAAAGACAGGGGACGGATCGAACACTGAAGCTTTCTTT. Residues: CASSKKTGDGSNTEAFF.

The rearrangement links TRBV24-1 to TRBJ1-2, with TRBD1 as a possible D gene (6 bases). CDR1 and CDR2 (germline): KGHDR, SFDVKD. The CDR3 is 14 amino acids. V was trimmed by 3 bases and J by 2 bases, leaving 9 bases between them. The CDR3 sequence: CATSDNGQNYGYTF. CDR3 sequence (DNA): TGTGCCACCAGTGATAACGGACAGAACTATGGCTACACCTTC.

V gene TRBV5-1 combines with J gene TRBJ2-5, with TRBD2 identical over 11 bases. The tail of the sequence fits TRBJ2-7 better, so the J call may be wrong. CDR3 size: 18 residues. The germline CDR1 and CDR2 sequences are SGHRS and YFSETQ. For the CDR3, the DNA is TGCGCCAGCAGCGGCTACACTAGCGGGAGACCAGGTGCGGACGAGCAGTACTTC. This translates into CASSGYTSGRPGADEQYF.

The gene calls are TRBV24-1 and TRBJ2-4; TRBD1 aligns across 8 bases. Trimming took 4 bases from V and 12 from J; bases not matched to a gene: 19. The germline V gene has CDR1 KGHDR and CDR2 SFDVKD. The CDR3 is made up of 17 amino acids. CDR3: CATSDYGQGMFRETQYF. The CDR3 DNA sequence: TGTGCCACCAGTGACTACGGACAGGGAATGTTCAGAGAGACTCAGTACTTC.

A few counts support this clonotype. V and J are TRBV12-3 or TRBV12-4 and TRBJ2-3; D remains unclear. Trimming took 5 bases from V and 3 from J, leaving 15 bases between them. The CDR3 totals 15 residues. The CDR3 loop is CASSPGLLGTDTQYF. CDR3 DNA sequence: TGTGCCAGCAGTCCGGGCCTCCTAGGTACAGATACGCAGTATTTT.

The chain joins TRBV29-1 to TRBJ1-1; TRBD1 is a possible D gene (5 bases). The CDR3 length is 13 residues. Trimming stripped 1 base from V and 5 bases from J, with 11 bases between. Germline V CDR1 and CDR2: SQVTM, ANQGSEA. The CDR3 is CSVEGPGGTEAFF. The CDR3 bases are TGCAGCGTTGAAGGTCCGGGGGGGACTGAAGCTTTCTTT.